Detailed here is one T cell receptor (beta chain). The data derive from a study of T cells in Graves' hyperthyroidism and ophthalmopathy. The patients, who ranged from 18 to 65 in age, presented with newly diagnosed hyperthyroidism lasting under 2 months. On the basis of clinical symptoms, serum thyroxine and TRAb, thyroid ultrasound and orbital computed tomography, diagnoses were made. PBMCs stemmed from under 11 ml fresh peripheral blood. This CDR3 contains 15 residues. V lost 1 base and J lost 5, with 11 bases in between. The CDR3 regions of TCR beta were amplified from RNA transcripts. First-round RT-PCR targeting the TCR CDR3 was performed with the HTBI primer set. In TCRdb, the multiplex PCR reads were re-called with MiXCR into one record per CDR3 protein. Of 250,000 or so distinct CDR3 sequences detected, less than 15% appear once; the ten largest clones hold 13%.

The sequence was collected from a woman between 40 and 55 years old with Graves' hyperthyroidism that later progressed to Graves' ophthalmopathy. This chain joins TRBV12-3 or TRBV12-4 and TRBJ2-2; D might be TRBD2 (5 bases). Sequencing used blood. The CDR3 region is CASSLGGTGTGELFF. The CDR3 DNA reads TGTGCCAGCAGTTTAGGGGGTACGGGGACCGGGGAGCTGTTTTTT.